The T cell receptor (beta chain) under discussion was sequenced for a study of circulating and synovial CD4+ cells in juvenile arthritis. J gave up 7 bases and V 0 bases, and 10 bases lay outside the gene matches. The germline gives CDR1 SGHKS, CDR2 YYEKEE (reference sequence). The CDR3 runs 15 residues. Profiled with immunoSEQ multiplex PCR; TCRdb holds only in-frame clones, not every one. The sample records around 1,600 clones, about 96% being singletons. Sequenced input: CD4+ T cells from synovial fluid. The chain couples TRBV5-5 to TRBJ2-7; TRBD2 aligns across 7 bases. The source of this sequence is a human donor with juvenile idiopathic arthritis. CDR3 in amino acids: CASSLDLLREREQYF. CDR3 DNA sequence: TGTGCCAGCAGCTTGGATCTTCTGCGGGAGAGGGAGCAGTACTTC.